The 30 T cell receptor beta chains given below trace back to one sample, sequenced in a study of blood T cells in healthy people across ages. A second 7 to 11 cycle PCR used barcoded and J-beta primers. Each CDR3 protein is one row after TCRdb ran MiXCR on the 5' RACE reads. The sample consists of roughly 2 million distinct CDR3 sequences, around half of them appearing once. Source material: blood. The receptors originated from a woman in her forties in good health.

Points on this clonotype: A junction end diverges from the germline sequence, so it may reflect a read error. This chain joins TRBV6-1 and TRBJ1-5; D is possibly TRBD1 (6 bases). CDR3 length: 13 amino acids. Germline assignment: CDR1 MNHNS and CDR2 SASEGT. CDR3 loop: CASRRTDNQSQHF. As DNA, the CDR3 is TGTGCCAGCAGGCGGACAGACAATCAGTCCCAGCATTTT.

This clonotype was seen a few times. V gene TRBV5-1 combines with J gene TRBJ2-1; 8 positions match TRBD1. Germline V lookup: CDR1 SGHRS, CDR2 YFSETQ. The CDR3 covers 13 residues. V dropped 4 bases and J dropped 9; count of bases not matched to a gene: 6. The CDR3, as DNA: TGCGCCAGCAGCGTGGACAGGGCGGGTGAGCAGTTCTTC. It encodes CASSVDRAGEQFF.

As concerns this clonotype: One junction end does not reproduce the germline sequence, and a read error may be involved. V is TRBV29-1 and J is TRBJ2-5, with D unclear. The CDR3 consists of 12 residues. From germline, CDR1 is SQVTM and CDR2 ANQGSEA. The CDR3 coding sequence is TGCAGCGTTGAGGGCAGACAAGGGACCCAGTACTTC. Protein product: CSVEGRQGTQYF.

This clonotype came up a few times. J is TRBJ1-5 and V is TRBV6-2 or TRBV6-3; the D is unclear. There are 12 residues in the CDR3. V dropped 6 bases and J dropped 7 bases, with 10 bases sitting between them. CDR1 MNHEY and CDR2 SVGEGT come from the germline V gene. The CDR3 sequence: CASRVGDQPQHF. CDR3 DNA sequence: TGTGCCAGCAGGGTCGGCGACCAGCCCCAGCATTTT.

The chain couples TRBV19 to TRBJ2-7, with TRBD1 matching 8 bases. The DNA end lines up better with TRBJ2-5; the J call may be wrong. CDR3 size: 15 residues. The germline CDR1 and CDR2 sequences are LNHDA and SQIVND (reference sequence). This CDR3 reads CASGTTGDYQETQYF. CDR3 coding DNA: TGTGCCAGTGGTACGACAGGGGACTACCAAGAGACCCAGTACTTC.

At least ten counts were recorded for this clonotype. The DNA of the CDR3 is TGTGCCAGCAGTGATGACCACGAGCAGTACTTC. Its protein product is CASSDDHEQYF. The genes are TRBV7-9 and TRBJ2-7; no reliable D call. The CDR3 has 11 amino acids. The V end lost 6 bases, the J end lost 5 bases, and 8 bases lay between the germline ends. Looked up from germline, CDR1 is SEHNR and CDR2 is FQNEAQ (reference sequence). Full variable domain (missing parts from reference TRBV7-9 and TRBJ2-7): DTGVSQNPRHKITKRGQNVTFRCDPISEHNRLYWYRQTLGQGPEFLTYFQNEAQLEKSRLLSDRFSAERPKGSFSTLEIQRTEQGDSAMYLCASSDDHEQYFGPGTRLTVT.

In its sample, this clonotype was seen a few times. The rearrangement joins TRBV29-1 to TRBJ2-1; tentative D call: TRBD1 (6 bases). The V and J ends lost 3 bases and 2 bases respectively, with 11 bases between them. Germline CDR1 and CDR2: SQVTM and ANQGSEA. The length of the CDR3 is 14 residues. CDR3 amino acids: CSVDRQDPYNEQFF. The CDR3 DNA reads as TGCAGCGTTGATCGACAGGACCCCTACAATGAGCAGTTCTTC.

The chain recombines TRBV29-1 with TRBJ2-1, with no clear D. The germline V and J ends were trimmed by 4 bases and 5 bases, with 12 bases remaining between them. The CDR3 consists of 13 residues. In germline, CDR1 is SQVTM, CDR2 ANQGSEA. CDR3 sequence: CSVGWFRDNEQFF. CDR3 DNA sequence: TGCAGCGTTGGTTGGTTCCGGGACAATGAGCAGTTCTTC.

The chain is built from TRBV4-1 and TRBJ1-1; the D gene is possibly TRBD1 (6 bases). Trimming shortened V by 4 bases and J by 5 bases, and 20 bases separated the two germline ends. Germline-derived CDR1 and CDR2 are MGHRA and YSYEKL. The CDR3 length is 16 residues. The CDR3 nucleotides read TGCGCCAGCAGCCCCCGGGGGGGGCTGGGTTGGACTGAAGCTTTCTTT. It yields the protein CASSPRGGLGWTEAFF.

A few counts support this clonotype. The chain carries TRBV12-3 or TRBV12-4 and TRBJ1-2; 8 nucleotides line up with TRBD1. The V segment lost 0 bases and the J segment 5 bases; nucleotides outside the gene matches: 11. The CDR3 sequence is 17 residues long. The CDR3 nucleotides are TGTGCCAGCAGTTTAGCGAAAGGGACAGGCCAGCGGTATGGCTACACCTTC. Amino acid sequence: CASSLAKGTGQRYGYTF.

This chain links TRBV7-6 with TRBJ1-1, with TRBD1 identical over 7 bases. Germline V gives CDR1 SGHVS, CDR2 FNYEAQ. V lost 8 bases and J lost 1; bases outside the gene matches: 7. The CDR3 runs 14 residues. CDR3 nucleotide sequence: TGTGCCAGCGGCCCGACAGGGCCGAACACTGAAGCTTTCTTT. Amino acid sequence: CASGPTGPNTEAFF.

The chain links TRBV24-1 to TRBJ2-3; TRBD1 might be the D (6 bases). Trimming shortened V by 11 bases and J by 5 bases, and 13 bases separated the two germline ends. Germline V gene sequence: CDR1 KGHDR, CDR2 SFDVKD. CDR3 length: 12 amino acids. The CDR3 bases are TGTGCCATCTCACAGGGATTAGATACGCAGTATTTT. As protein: CAISQGLDTQYF.

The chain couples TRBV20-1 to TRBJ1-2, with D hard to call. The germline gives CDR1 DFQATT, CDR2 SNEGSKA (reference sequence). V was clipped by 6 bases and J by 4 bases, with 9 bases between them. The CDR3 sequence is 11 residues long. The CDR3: CSAGPAYGYTF. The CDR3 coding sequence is TGCAGTGCCGGTCCGGCCTATGGCTACACCTTC.

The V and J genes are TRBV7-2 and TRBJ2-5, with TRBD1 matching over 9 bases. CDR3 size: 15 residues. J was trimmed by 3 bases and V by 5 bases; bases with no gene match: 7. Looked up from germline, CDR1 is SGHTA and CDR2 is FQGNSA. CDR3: CASSIDRGREETQYF. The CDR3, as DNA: TGTGCCAGCAGCATCGACAGGGGGAGGGAAGAGACCCAGTACTTC.

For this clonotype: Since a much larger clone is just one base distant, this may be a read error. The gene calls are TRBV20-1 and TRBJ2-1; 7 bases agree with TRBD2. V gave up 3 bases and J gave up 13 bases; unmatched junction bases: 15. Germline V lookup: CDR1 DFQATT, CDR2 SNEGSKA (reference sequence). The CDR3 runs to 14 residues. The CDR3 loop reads CSASLADTRETQFF. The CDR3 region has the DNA TGCAGTGCTAGCCTAGCGGATACGAGAGAGACCCAGTTCTTC.

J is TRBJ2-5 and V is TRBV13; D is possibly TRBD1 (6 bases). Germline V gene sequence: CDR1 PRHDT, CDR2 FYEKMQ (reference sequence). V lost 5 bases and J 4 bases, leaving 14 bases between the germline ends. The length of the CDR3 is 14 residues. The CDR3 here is CASSPTGSLETQYF. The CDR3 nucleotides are TGTGCCAGCAGCCCGACAGGCTCATTAGAGACCCAGTACTTC.

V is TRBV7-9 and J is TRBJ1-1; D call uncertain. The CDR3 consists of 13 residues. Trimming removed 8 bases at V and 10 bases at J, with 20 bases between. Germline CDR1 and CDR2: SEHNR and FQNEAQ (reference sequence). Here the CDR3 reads CASLGAGEEGAFF. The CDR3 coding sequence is TGTGCCAGCTTGGGAGCAGGCGAGGAGGGAGCTTTCTTT.

For the CDR3, the DNA is TGTGCCAGCAGCCCGTCCCGGGGTAGATTACGGGCAGATACGCAGTATTTT. Its protein is CASSPSRGRLRADTQYF. The J gene is TRBJ2-3, the V gene TRBV7-8, with a weak D call TRBD2 (5 bases). From germline, CDR1 is SGHVS and CDR2 FQNEAQ. V was trimmed by 5 bases and J by 4 bases, leaving 22 bases between them. The CDR3 is made up of 17 amino acids.

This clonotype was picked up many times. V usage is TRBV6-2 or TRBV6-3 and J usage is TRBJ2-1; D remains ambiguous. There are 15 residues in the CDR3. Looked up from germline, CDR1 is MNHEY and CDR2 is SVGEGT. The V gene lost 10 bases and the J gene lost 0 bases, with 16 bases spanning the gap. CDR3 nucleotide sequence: TGTGCCATTCGTCGGAGCCTAAGCTCCTACAATGAGCAGTTCTTC. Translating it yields CAIRRSLSSYNEQFF.

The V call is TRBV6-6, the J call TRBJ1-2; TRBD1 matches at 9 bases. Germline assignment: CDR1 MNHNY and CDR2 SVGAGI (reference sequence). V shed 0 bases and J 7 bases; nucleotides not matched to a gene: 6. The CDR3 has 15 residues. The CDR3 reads CASSYSNRGPCGYTF. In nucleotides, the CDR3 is TGTGCCAGCAGTTACTCGAACAGGGGGCCGTGTGGCTACACCTTC.

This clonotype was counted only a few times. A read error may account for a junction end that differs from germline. CDR3 sequence reads: CATSESLQGYEQYF. CDR3 coding DNA: TGTGCCACCAGTGAGTCCTTACAGGGGTACGAGCAGTACTTC. The chain carries TRBV10-3 and TRBJ2-7; 7 bases are shared with TRBD1. CDR1 ENHRY and CDR2 SYGVKD come from the germline V gene. The CDR3 has 14 residues.

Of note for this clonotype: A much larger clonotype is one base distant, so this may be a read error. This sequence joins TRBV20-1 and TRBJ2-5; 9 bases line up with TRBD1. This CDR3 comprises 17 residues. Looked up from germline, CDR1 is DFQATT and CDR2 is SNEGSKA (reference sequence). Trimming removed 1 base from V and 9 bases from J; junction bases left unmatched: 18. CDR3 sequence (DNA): TGCAGTGCTAGAGGTTCTCACCGGGACAGGGTGAGGGAGGCCCAGTACTTC. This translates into CSARGSHRDRVREAQYF.

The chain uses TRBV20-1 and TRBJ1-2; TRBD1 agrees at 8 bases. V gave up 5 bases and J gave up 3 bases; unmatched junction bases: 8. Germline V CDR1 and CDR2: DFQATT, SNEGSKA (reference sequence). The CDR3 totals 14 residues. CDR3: CSALRTGTYYGYTF. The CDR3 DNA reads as TGCAGTGCTCTTCGGACAGGGACCTACTATGGCTACACCTTC.

CDR3 DNA: TGTGCCAGCAGCAAACCGGGGGGGGTCAATGAGCAGTTCTTC. It is translated as CASSKPGGVNEQFF. The rearrangement uses TRBV21-1 and TRBJ2-1; the tabulated D call, TRBD1, remains unverified against the DNA. TRBV21-1 is noted as a pseudogene. CDR3 length equals 14 residues.

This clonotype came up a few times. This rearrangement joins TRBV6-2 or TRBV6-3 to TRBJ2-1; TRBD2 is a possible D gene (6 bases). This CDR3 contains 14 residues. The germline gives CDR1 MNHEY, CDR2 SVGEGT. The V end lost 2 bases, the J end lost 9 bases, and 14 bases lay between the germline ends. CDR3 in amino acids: CASSYRDSFSEQFF. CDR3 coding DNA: TGTGCCAGCAGTTACAGGGACTCCTTTAGTGAGCAGTTCTTC.

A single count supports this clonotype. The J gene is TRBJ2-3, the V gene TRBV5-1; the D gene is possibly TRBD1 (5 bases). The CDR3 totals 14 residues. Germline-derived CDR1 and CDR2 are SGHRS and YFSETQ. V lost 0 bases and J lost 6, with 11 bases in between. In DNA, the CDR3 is TGCGCCAGCAGCTTGGATGGCAAGGGGGATACGCAGTATTTT. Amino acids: CASSLDGKGDTQYF.

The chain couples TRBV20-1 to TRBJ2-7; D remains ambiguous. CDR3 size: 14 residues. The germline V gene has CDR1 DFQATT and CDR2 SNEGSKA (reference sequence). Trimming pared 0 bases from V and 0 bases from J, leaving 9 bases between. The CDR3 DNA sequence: TGCAGTGCTAGAGATCGCGGTTACTCCTACGAGCAGTACTTC. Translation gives CSARDRGYSYEQYF.

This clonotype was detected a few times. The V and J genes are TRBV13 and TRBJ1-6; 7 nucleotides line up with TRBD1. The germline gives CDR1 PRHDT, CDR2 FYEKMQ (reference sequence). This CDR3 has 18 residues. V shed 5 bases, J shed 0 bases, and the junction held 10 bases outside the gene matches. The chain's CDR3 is CASSNTGTESSYNSPLHF. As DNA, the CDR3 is TGTGCCAGCAGCAACACCGGGACAGAGAGCTCCTATAATTCACCCCTCCACTTT.

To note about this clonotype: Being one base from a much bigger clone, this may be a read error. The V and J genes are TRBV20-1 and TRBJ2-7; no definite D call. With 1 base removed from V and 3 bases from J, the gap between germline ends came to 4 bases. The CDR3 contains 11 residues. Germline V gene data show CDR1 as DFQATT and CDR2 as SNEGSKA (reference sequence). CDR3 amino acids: CSARAYYEQYF. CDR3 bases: TGCAGTGCTAGAGCCTACTACGAGCAGTACTTC.

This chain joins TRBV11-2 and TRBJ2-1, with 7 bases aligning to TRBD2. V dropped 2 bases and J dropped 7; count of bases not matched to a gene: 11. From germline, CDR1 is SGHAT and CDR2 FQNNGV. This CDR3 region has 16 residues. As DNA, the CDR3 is TGTGCCAGCAGCTTAATGTCTAGCGGAGGGTGGAATGAGCAGTTCTTC. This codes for CASSLMSSGGWNEQFF.